The clone carrying this T cell receptor beta chain was recorded at least ten times. Its antigen is currently unknown. As for time point: persistent/refractory GD, antithyroid drugs over 5 years with positive TRAb. There was RNA extracted from PBMCs, and the TCR library was made from it. The authors built TCR beta libraries using iRepertoire HTBI primers and Arm-PCR of CDR3 regions. TCRdb fed the multiplex PCR reads into MiXCR, producing one record per CDR3 protein. The top ten clones hold under 35% of a sample with some 330,000 distinct CDR3 sequences, about 23% of them seen once. This record belongs to a study of regulatory T cells in long-lasting Graves disease. Background on the study: The study counted Graves' disease as persistent given over 5 years of antithyroid drugs and positive TSH receptor antibodies. Study-level results: TRBV28 was favored in persistent disease, as were TRBJ1-2 and TRBJ2-5.

Trimming took 3 bases from V and 5 from J, leaving 14 bases between them. The germline gives CDR1 MDHEN, CDR2 SYDVKM. There are 14 residues in the CDR3. This TCR was recovered from a woman between 40 and 55 years old with Graves disease. The chain is built from TRBV28 and TRBJ2-7; TRBD1 or TRBD2 may be the D gene (5 bases each). The sequencing here drew on peripheral blood mononuclear cells (PBMCs), taken when the disease was refractory, from a patient treated with antithyroid drugs. CDR3 residues: CASSLWQGVNEQYF. The CDR3 DNA reads TGTGCCAGCAGTTTGTGGCAGGGAGTCAACGAGCAGTACTTC.